This is a list of T cell receptor beta chains from one sample in a study of blood T cell repertoires in COVID-19. Libraries were prepared by immunoSEQ multiplex PCR; TCRdb keeps only in-frame clonotypes and omits some of them. The sample holds 12,000 or so clones, about 71% seen once. The sample taken for sequencing was peripheral blood. The origin of the receptors is a man aged 55 to 70 with COVID-19, enrolled during active disease. Both conserved end residues are part of each CDR3. The order of the fields is clone size, V gene, J gene, D gene, CDR3 DNA, CDR3 protein. The D gene is left open where the match is weak. Clone size is shown for a subset of rows, as once, few, many or a class of expanded clone.

size: -
V: TRBV4-2
J: TRBJ2-7
D: TRBD2
DNA: TGTGCCAGCAGCCATGGACTAGCGGGGGACCTCTCCTACGAGCAGTACTTC
CDR3: CASSHGLAGDLSYEQYF

size: -
V: TRBV12-3/TRBV12-4
J: TRBJ1-5
D: -
DNA: TGTGCCAGCACTTTCGGGTCCGCCGAGCCCCAGCATTTT
CDR3: CASTFGSAEPQHF

size: -
V: TRBV28
J: TRBJ2-6
D: -
DNA: TGTGCCAGCAGCCCGCCCCCAGGGCGCCTTGGCTCTGGGGCCAACGTCCTGACTTTC
CDR3: CASSPPPGRLGSGANVLTF

size: -
V: TRBV4-3
J: TRBJ1-4
D: -
DNA: TGCGCCAGCAGCGGAGGACAGCTTAATGAAAAACTGTTTTTT
CDR3: CASSGGQLNEKLFF

size: once
V: TRBV5-6
J: TRBJ2-1
D: -
DNA: TGTGCCAGCAGCTTGGCTCAGGGGGGATACAATGAGCAGTTCTTC
CDR3: CASSLAQGGYNEQFF

size: few
V: TRBV11-1
J: TRBJ2-1
D: -
DNA: TGTGCCAGCAGCTTAGGAGCATACAATGAGCAGTTCTTC
CDR3: CASSLGAYNEQFF

size: few
V: TRBV7-9
J: TRBJ1-1
D: -
DNA: TGTGCCAGCAGCTTCAAAGGCCGAGGGAAGAGGAACACTGAAGCTTTCTTT
CDR3: CASSFKGRGKRNTEAFF

size: few
V: TRBV19
J: TRBJ1-1
D: -
DNA: TGTGCCAGTAGCAGGGCCCTTGAAGCTTTCTTT
CDR3: CASSRALEAFF

size: -
V: TRBV7-9
J: TRBJ1-2
D: -
DNA: TGTGCCAGCAGCCGGGGGAACTATGGCTACACCTTC
CDR3: CASSRGNYGYTF

size: -
V: TRBV12-2
J: TRBJ2-2
D: -
DNA: TGTGCAAGTCGCTTATCCCTCTTACCCCCGTGGACAGTGGGCACCGGGGAGCTGTTTTTT
CDR3: CASRLSLLPPWTVGTGELFF

size: few
V: TRBV7-6
J: TRBJ2-2
D: -
DNA: TGTGCCAGCAGCTTTTTGACAGGAGAAGGGACCGGGGAGCTGTTTTTT
CDR3: CASSFLTGEGTGELFF

size: -
V: TRBV6-5
J: TRBJ1-2
D: -
DNA: TGTGCCAGCAGTTACGAGGGTATAGACCCTAACTATGGCTACACCTTC
CDR3: CASSYEGIDPNYGYTF